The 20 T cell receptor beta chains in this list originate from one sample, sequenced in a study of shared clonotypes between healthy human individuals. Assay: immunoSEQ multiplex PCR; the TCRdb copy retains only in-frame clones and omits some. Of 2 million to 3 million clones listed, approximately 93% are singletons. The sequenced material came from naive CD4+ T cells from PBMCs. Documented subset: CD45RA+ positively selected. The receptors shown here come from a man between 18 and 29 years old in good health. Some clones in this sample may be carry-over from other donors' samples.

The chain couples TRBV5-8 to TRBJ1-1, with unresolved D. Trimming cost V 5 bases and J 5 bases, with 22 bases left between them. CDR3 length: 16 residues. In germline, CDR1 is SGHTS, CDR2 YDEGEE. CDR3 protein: CASSSGSLADETEAFF. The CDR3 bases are TGTGCCAGCAGTTCCGGATCCCTGGCGGACGAGACTGAAGCTTTCTTT.

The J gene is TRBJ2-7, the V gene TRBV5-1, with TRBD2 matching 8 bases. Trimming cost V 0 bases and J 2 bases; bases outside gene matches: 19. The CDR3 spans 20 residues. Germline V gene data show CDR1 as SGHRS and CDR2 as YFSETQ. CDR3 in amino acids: CASSLASAQGPMGLAYEQYF. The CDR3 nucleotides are TGCGCCAGCAGCTTGGCCTCGGCGCAGGGTCCCATGGGACTAGCCTACGAGCAGTACTTC. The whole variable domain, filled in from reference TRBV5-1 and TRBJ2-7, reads KAGVTQTPRYLIKTRGQQVTLSCSPISGHRSVSWYQQTPGQGLQFLFEYFSETQRNKGNFPGRFSGRQFSNSRSEMNVSTLELGDSALYLCASSLASAQGPMGLAYEQYFGPGTRLTVT.

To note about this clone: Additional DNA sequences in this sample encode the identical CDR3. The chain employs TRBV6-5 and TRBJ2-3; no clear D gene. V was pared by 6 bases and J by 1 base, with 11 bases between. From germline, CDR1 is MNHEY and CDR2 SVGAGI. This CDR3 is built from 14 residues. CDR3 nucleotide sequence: TGTGCCAGCAGCTACAGACTCGGCACAGATACGCAGTATTTT. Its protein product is CASSYRLGTDTQYF.

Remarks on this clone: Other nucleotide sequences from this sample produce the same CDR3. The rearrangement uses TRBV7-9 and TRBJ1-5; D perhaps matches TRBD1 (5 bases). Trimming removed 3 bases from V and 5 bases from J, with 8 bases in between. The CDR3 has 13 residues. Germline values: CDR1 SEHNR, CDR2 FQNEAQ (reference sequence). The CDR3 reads CASSFGGDQPQHF. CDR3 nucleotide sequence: TGTGCCAGCAGCTTTGGGGGGGATCAGCCCCAGCATTTT.

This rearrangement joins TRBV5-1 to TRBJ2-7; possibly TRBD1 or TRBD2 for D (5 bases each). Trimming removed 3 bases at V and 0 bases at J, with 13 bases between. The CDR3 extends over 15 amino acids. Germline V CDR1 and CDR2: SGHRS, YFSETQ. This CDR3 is CASSYFDGASYEQYF. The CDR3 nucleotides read TGCGCCAGCAGCTACTTCGACGGGGCCTCCTACGAGCAGTACTTC.

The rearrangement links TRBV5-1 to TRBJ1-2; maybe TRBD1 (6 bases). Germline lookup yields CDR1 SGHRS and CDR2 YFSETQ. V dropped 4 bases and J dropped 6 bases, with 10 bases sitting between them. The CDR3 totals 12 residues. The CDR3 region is CASSKSGDGYTF. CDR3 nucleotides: TGCGCCAGCAGCAAATCAGGGGATGGCTACACCTTC.

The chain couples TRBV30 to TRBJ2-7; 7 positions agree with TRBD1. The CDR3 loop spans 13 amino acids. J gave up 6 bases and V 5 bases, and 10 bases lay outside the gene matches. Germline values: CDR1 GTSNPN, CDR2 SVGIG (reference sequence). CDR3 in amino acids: CAWARDSLGEQYF. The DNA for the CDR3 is TGTGCCTGGGCCCGGGACAGCCTGGGCGAGCAGTACTTC.

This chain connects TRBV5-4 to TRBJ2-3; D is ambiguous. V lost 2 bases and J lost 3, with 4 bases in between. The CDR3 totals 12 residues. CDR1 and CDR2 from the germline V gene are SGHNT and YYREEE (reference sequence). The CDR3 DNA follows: TGTGCCAGCAGCTTCTTTACAGATACGCAGTATTTT. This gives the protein CASSFFTDTQYF.

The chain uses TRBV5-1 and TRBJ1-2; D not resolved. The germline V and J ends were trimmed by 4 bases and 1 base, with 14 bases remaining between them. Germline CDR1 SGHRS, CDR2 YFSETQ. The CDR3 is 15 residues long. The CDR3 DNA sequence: TGCGCCAGCAGCGCACTCGGGAACCTTAACTATGGCTACACCTTC. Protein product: CASSALGNLNYGYTF.

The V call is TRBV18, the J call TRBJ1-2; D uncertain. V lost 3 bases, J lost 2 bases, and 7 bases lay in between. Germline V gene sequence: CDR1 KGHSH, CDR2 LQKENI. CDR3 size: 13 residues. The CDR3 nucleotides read TGTGCCAGCTCACCGTCAGAAAACTATGGCTACACCTTC. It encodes CASSPSENYGYTF.

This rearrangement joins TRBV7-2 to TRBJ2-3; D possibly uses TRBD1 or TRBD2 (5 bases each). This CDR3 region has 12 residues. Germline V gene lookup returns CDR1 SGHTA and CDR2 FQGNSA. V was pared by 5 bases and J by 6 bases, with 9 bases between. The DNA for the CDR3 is TGTGCCAGCAGCCTCAGGGAGGATACGCAGTATTTT. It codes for CASSLREDTQYF. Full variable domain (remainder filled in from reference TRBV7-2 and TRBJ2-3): GAGVSQSPSNKVTEKGKDVELRCDPISGHTALYWYRQSLGQGLEFLIYFQGNSAPDKSGLPSDRFSAERTGGSVSTLTIQRTQQEDSAVYLCASSLREDTQYFGPGTRLTVL.

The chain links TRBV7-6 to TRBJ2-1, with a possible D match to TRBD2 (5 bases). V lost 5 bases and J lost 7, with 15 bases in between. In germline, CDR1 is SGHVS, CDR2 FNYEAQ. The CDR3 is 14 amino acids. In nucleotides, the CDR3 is TGTGCCAGCAGCCGAACCCCTTCGGGGAATGAGCAGTTCTTC. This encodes CASSRTPSGNEQFF.

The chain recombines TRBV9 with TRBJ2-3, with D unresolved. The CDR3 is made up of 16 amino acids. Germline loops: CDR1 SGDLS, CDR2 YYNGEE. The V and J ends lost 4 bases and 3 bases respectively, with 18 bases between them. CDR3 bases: TGTGCCAGCAGCCCGCGGTTAGGGATTGTTACAGATACGCAGTATTTT. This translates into CASSPRLGIVTDTQYF.

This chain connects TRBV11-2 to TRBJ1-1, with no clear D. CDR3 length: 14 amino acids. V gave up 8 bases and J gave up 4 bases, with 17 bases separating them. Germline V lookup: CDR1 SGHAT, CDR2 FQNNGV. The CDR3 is CASSLRPLATEAFF. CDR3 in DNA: TGTGCCAGCTCTCTAAGGCCCCTCGCCACTGAAGCTTTCTTT.

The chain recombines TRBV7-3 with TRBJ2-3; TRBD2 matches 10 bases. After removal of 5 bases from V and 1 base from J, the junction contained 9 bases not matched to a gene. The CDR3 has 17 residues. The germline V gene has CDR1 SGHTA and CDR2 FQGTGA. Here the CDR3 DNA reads TGTGCCAGCAGCCCCCAGGGGCTAGCGGGAGGCACAGATACGCAGTATTTT. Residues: CASSPQGLAGGTDTQYF.

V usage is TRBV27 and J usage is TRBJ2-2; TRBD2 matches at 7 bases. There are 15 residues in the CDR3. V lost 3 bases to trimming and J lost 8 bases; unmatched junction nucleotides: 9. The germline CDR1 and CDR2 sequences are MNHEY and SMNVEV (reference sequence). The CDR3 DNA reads TGTGCCAGCAGTTTCCGGGCCGGGGGGTCAGGGGAGCTGTTTTTT. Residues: CASSFRAGGSGELFF.

The CDR3 region is CASSRSVGTQYF. As DNA, the CDR3 is TGTGCCAGCAGTCGTTCCGTCGGGACCCAGTACTTC. The chain carries TRBV7-2 and TRBJ2-5; D remains ambiguous. Germline V gene data show CDR1 as SGHTA and CDR2 as FQGNSA. The CDR3 is 12 amino acids. Trimming cost V 6 bases and J 7 bases, with 12 bases left between them. Using reference TRBV7-2 and TRBJ2-5 for the parts outside the CDR3, the full variable domain is GAGVSQSPSNKVTEKGKDVELRCDPISGHTALYWYRQSLGQGLEFLIYFQGNSAPDKSGLPSDRFSAERTGGSVSTLTIQRTQQEDSAVYLCASSRSVGTQYFGPGTRLLVL.

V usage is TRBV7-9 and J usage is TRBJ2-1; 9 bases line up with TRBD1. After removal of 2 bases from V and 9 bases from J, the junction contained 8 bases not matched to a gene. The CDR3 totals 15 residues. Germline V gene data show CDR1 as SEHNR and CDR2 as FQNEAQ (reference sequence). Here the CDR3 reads CASSLPHRGRGEQFF. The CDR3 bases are TGTGCCAGCAGCTTACCCCACAGGGGGCGCGGTGAGCAGTTCTTC.

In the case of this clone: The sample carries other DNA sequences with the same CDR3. The CDR3 loop is CSAAQETQYF. CDR3 sequence (DNA): TGCAGTGCTGCCCAAGAGACCCAGTACTTC. J is TRBJ2-5 and V is TRBV20-1, with D unresolved. Germline V gives CDR1 DFQATT, CDR2 SNEGSKA (reference sequence). The V gene lost 5 bases and the J gene lost 1 base, with 2 bases spanning the gap. The CDR3 is 10 amino acids.

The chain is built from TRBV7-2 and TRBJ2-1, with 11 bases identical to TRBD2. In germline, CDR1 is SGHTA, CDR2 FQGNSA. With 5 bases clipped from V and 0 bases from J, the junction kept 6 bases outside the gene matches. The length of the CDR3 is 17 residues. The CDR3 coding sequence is TGTGCCAGCAGCCCAGGGACTAGCGGCATCTCCTACAATGAGCAGTTCTTC. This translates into CASSPGTSGISYNEQFF.